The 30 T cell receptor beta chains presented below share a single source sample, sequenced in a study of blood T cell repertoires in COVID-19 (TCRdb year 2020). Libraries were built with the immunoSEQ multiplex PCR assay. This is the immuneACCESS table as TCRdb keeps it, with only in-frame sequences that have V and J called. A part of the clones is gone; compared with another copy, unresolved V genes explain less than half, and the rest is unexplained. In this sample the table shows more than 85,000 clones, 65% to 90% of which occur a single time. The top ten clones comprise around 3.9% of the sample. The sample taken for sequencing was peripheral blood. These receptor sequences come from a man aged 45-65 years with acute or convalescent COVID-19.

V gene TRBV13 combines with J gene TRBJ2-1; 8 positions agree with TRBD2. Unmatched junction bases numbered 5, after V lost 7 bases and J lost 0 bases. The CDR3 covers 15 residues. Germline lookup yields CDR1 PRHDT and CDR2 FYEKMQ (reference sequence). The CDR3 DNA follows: TGTGCCAGCACACTGAGCGGGAGCTCCTACAATGAGCAGTTCTTC. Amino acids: CASTLSGSSYNEQFF. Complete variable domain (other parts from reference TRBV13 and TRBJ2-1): AAGVIQSPRHLIKEKRETATLKCYPIPRHDTVYWYQQGPGQDPQFLISFYEKMQSDKGSIPDRFSAQQFSDYHSELNMSSLELGDSALYFCASTLSGSSYNEQFFGPGTRLTVL.

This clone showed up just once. CDR3 sequence reads: CATSREGTNSNQPQHF. CDR3 nucleotide sequence: TGTGCCACCAGCAGAGAAGGGACTAATAGCAATCAGCCCCAGCATTTT. J is TRBJ1-5 and V is TRBV15; tentatively, D is TRBD1 (5 bases). Germline V gene lookup returns CDR1 LNHNV and CDR2 YYDKDF (reference sequence). This CDR3 spans 16 amino acids. The V end lost 0 bases, the J end lost 0 bases, and 9 bases lay between the germline ends. The complete variable domain, with remaining parts taken from reference TRBV15 and TRBJ1-5, reads DAMVIQNPRYQVTQFGKPVTLSCSQTLNHNVMYWYQQKSSQAPKLLFHYYDKDFNNEADTPDNFQSRRPNTSFCFLDIRSPGLGDTAMYLCATSREGTNSNQPQHFGDGTRLSIL.

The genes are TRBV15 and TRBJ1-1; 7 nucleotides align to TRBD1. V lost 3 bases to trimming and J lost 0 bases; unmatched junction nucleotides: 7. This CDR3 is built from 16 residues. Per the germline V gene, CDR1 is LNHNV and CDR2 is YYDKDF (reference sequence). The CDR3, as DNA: TGTGCCACCAGCAGCTTACACAGGGGACTGAACACTGAAGCTTTCTTT. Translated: CATSSLHRGLNTEAFF.

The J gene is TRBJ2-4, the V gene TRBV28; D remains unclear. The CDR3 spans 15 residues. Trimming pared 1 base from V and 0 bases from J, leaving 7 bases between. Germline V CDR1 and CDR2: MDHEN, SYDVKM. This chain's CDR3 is CASSLFSQAKNIQYF. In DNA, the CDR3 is TGTGCCAGCAGTTTATTCTCACAAGCCAAAAACATTCAGTACTTC.

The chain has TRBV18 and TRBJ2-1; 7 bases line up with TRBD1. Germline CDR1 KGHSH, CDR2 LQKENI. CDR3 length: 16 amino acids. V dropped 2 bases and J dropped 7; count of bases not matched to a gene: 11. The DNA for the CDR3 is TGTGCCAGCTCACCAAACATGTTTGACAGGGAAAATGAGCAGTTCTTC. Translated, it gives CASSPNMFDRENEQFF. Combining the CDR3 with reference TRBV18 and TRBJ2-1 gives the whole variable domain NAGVMQNPRHLVRRRGQEARLRCSPMKGHSHVYWYRQLPEEGLKFMVYLQKENIIDESGMPKERFSAEFPKEGPSILRIQQVVRGDSAAYFCASSPNMFDRENEQFFGPGTRLTVL.

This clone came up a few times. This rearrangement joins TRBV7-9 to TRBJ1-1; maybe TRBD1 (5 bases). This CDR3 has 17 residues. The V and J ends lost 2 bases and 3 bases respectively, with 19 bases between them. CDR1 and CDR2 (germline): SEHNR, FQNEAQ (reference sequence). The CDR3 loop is CASSLPTDRGRYTEAFF. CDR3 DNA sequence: TGTGCCAGCAGCTTACCTACCGACAGAGGCCGGTACACTGAAGCTTTCTTT.

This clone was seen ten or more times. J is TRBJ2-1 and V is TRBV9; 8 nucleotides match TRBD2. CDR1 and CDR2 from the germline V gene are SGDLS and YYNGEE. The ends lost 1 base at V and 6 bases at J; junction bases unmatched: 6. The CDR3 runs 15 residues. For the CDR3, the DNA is TGTGCCAGCAGCGTAATGGCGGGAGGTATCAATGAGCAGTTCTTC. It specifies CASSVMAGGINEQFF.

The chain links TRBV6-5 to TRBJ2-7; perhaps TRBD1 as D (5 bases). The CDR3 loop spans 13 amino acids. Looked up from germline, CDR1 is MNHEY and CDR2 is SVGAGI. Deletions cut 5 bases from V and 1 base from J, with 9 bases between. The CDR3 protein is CASSPRESYEQYF. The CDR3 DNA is TGTGCCAGCAGTCCCAGGGAATCCTACGAGCAGTACTTC.

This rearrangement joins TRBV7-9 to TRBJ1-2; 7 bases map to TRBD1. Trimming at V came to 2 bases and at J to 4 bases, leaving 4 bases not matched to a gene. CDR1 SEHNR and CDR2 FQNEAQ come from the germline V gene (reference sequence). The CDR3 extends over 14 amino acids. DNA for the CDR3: TGTGCCAGCAGCTTAACGGCAGGGGGCTATGGCTACACCTTC. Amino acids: CASSLTAGGYGYTF.

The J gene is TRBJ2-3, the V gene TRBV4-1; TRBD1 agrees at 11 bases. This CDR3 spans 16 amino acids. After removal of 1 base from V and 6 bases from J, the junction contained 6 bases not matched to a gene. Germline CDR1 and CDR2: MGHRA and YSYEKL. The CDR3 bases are TGCGCCAGCAGCCAAGCCGGGACAGGGGGTTTTGATACGCAGTATTTT. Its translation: CASSQAGTGGFDTQYF.

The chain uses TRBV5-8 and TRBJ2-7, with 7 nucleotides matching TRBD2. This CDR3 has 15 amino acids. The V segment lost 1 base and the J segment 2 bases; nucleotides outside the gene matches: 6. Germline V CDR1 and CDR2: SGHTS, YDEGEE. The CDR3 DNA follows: TGTGCCAGCAGCTTGAAAGCGGGGATCCCCTACGAGCAGTACTTC. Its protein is CASSLKAGIPYEQYF.

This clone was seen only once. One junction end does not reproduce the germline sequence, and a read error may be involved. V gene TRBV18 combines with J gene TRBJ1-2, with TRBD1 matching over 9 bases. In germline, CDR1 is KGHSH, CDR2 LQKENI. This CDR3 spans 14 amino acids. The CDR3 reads CASSPRTGVGGYTF. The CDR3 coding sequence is TGTGCCAGCTCGCCACGGACAGGGGTTGGTGGCTACACCTTC.

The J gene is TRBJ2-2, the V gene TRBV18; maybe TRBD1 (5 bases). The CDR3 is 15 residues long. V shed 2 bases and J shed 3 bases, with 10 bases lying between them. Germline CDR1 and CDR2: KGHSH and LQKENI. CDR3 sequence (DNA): TGTGCCAGCTCACCATATCAAGGGGACACCGGGGAGCTGTTTTTT. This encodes CASSPYQGDTGELFF.

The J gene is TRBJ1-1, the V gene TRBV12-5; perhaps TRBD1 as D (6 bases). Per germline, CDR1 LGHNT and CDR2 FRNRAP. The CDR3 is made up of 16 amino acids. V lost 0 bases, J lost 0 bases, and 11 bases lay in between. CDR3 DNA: TGTGCTAGTGGTTTGGTACAGGGAGGGTTGAACACTGAAGCTTTCTTT. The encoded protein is CASGLVQGGLNTEAFF.

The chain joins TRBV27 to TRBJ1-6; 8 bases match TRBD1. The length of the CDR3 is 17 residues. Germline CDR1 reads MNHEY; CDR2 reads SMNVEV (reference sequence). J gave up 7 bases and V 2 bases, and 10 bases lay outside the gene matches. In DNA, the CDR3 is TGTGCCAGCAGTTTAAGAACGTCTGGGACAGGAAATTCACCCCTCCACTTT. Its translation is CASSLRTSGTGNSPLHF.

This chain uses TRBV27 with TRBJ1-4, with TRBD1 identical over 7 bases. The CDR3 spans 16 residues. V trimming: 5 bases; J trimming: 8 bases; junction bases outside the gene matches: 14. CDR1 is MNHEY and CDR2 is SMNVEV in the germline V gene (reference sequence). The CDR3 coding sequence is TGTGCCAGCAGTCTCCGAGGACAGGAAGGGCGGGAAAAACTGTTTTTT. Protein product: CASSLRGQEGREKLFF.

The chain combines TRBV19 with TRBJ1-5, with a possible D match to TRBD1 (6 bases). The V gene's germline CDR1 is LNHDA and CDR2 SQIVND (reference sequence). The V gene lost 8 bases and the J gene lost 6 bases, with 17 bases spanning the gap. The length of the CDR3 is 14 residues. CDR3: CASRERGGPQPQHF. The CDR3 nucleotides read TGTGCCAGTCGCGAACGGGGGGGGCCTCAGCCCCAGCATTTT.

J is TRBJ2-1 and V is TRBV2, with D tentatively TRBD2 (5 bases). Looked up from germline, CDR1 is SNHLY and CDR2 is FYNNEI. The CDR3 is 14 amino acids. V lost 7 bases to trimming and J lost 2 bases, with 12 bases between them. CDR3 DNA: TGTGCCAGCAACGAGGGATCAGCCTACAATGAGCAGTTCTTC. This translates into CASNEGSAYNEQFF.

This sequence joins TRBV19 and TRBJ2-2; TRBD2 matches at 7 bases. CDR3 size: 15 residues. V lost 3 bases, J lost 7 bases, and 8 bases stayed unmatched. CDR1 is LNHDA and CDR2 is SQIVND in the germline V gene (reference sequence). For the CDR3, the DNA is TGTGCCAGTAGTATGAGGCTAGCGGAGGGCGGGGAGCTGTTTTTT. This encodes CASSMRLAEGGELFF. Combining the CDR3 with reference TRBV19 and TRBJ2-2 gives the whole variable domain DGGITQSPKYLFRKEGQNVTLSCEQNLNHDAMYWYRQDPGQGLRLIYYSQIVNDFQKGDIAEGYSVSREKKESFPLTVTSAQKNPTAFYLCASSMRLAEGGELFFGEGSRLTVL.

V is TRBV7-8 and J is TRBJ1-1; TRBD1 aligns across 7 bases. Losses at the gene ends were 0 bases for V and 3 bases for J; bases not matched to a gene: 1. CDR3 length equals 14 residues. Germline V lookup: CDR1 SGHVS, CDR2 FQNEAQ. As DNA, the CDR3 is TGTGCCAGCAGCTTAGCAGGGGGCTACACTGAAGCTTTCTTT. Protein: CASSLAGGYTEAFF.

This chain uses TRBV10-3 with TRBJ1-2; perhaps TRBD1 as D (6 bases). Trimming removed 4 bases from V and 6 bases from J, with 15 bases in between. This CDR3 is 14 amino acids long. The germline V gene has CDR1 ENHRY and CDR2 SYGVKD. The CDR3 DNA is TGTGCCATCAGTGGGGGGGGCTCACGGGATGGCTACACCTTC. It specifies CAISGGGSRDGYTF.

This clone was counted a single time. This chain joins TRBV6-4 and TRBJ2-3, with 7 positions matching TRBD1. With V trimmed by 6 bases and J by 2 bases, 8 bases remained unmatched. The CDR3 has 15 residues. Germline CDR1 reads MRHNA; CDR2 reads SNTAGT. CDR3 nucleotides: TGTGCCAGCAGGCACCGGGACAGTCCCACAGATACGCAGTATTTT. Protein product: CASRHRDSPTDTQYF.

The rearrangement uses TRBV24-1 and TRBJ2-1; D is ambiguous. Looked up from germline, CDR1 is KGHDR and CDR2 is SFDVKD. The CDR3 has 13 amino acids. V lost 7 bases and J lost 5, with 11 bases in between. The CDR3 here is CATSRPDNNEQFF. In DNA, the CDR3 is TGTGCCACCAGCCGACCCGACAACAATGAGCAGTTCTTC.

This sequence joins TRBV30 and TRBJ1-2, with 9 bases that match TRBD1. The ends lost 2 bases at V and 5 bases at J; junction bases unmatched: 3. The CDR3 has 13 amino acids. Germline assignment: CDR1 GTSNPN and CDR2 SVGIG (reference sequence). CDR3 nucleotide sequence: TGTGCCTGGAGTAGGACAGGGGAGTATGGCTACACCTTC. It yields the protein CAWSRTGEYGYTF.

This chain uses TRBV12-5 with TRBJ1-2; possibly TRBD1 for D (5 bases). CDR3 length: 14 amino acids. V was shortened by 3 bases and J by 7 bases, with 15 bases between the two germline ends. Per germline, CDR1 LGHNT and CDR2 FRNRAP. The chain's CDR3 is CASGLIGRVGGYTF. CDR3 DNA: TGTGCTAGTGGTTTAATAGGCAGGGTGGGTGGCTACACCTTC.

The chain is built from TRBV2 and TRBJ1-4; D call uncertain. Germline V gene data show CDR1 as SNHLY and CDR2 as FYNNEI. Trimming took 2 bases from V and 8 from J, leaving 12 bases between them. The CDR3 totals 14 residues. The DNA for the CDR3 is TGTGCCAGCAGTGAATGGGCAGCAGAAGAAAAACTGTTTTTT. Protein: CASSEWAAEEKLFF. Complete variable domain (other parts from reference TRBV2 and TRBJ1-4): EPEVTQTPSHQVTQMGQEVILRCVPISNHLYFYWYRQILGQKVEFLVSFYNNEISEKSEIFDDQFSVERPDGSNFTLKIRSTKLEDSAMYFCASSEWAAEEKLFFGSGTQLSVL.

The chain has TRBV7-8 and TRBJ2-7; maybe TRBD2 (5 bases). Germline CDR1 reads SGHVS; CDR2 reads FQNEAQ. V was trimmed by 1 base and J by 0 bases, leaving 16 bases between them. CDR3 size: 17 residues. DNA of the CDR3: TGTGCCAGCAGCTTAGATCCGGGGAGCGGCAGCTCCTACGAGCAGTACTTC. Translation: CASSLDPGSGSSYEQYF.

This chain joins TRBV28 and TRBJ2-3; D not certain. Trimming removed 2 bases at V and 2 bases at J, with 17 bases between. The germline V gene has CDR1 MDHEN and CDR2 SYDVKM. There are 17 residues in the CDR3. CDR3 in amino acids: CASSLTGSFYLTDTQYF. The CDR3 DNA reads TGTGCCAGCAGTTTAACGGGTAGCTTTTACCTCACAGATACGCAGTATTTT.

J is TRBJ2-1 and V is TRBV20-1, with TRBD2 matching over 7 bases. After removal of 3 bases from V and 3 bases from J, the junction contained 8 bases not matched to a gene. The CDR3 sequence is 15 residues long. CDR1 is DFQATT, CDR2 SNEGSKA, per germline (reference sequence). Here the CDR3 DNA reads TGCAGTGCTAGTTCGGCTAGCGGCGGCTACAATGAGCAGTTCTTC. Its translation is CSASSASGGYNEQFF.

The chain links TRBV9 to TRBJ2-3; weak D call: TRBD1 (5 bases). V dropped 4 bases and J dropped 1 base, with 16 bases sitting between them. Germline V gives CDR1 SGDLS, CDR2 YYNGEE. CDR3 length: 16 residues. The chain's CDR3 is CASSSNRYHRTDTQYF. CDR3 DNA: TGTGCCAGCAGCTCGAACAGGTACCACCGCACAGATACGCAGTATTTT.